These 18 T cell receptor beta chains were sequenced from one sample in a study of PD-L1 blockade in urothelial cancer. Noted time point: pretreatment peripheral blood. Produced via immunoSEQ multiplex PCR; TCRdb's table is partial and in-frame only. Of about 39,000 clones listed, roughly nine tenths were seen once; the top ten hold approximately 10%. Material: PBMCs, obtained around atezolizumab (anti-PD-L1) treatment. The receptors were gathered from a woman aged 60-70 years with urothelial cancer.

The V call is TRBV28, the J call TRBJ2-7, with 9 bases aligning to TRBD1. V shed 3 bases and J 7 bases; nucleotides not matched to a gene: 7. CDR1 MDHEN and CDR2 SYDVKM come from the germline V gene. This CDR3 has 14 residues. The CDR3 loop is CASSLGQGWGEQYF. The DNA for the CDR3 is TGTGCCAGCAGTTTGGGACAGGGCTGGGGGGAGCAGTACTTC.

This chain links TRBV6-1 with TRBJ2-1, with 10 positions matching TRBD2. CDR3 size: 14 residues. Germline CDR1 is MNHNS and CDR2 is SASEGT. With 4 bases clipped from V and 7 bases from J, the junction kept 4 bases outside the gene matches. The CDR3 region has the DNA TGTGCCAGCAGTGGGCTAGCGGGAGCAAATGAGCAGTTCTTC. It specifies CASSGLAGANEQFF.

The chain joins TRBV27 to TRBJ2-5; TRBD2 aligns across 10 bases. The CDR3 consists of 13 residues. The trim removed 5 bases at V and 9 bases at J, leaving 6 bases unmatched. CDR1 and CDR2 (germline): MNHEY, SMNVEV (reference sequence). The CDR3 DNA is TGTGCCAGCAGTCCCCCTAGCGGGAGCCCCCAGTACTTC. Its protein is CASSPPSGSPQYF.

The J gene is TRBJ2-7, the V gene TRBV7-2, with 12 bases lining up with TRBD2. Germline CDR1 is SGHTA and CDR2 is FQGNSA. CDR3 length: 14 residues. V lost 5 bases and J lost 8; bases outside the gene matches: 7. CDR3 DNA: TGTGCCAGCAGCCCCTTACTAGCGGGAGGAAAGCAGTACTTC. It yields the protein CASSPLLAGGKQYF.

V and J are TRBV15 and TRBJ2-1; 7 bases fit TRBD2. The CDR3 is 15 residues long. The V and J ends lost 1 base and 4 bases, in that order; junction bases with no gene match: 4. Germline CDR1 is LNHNV and CDR2 is YYDKDF (reference sequence). The CDR3 spells CATSRGEGYYNEQFF. The CDR3 coding sequence is TGTGCCACCAGCAGAGGGGAGGGGTATTACAATGAGCAGTTCTTC.

The chain combines TRBV19 with TRBJ1-1; D perhaps matches TRBD1 (5 bases). The CDR3 is made up of 15 amino acids. Germline V CDR1 and CDR2: LNHDA, SQIVND (reference sequence). The ends were cut back, 1 base at V and 0 bases at J, with 9 bases in the middle. This CDR3 reads CASSIGQGLNTEAFF. In DNA, the CDR3 is TGTGCCAGTAGTATAGGGCAGGGCTTGAACACTGAAGCTTTCTTT.

The rearrangement joins TRBV29-1 to TRBJ2-3, with TRBD1 identical over 9 bases. CDR1 and CDR2 (germline): SQVTM, ANQGSEA. With V trimmed by 5 bases and J by 5 bases, 8 bases remained unmatched. The CDR3 spans 14 residues. The CDR3 DNA is TGCAGCGTTTATGGGGACAGGGTTGGAGATACGCAGTATTTT. It codes for CSVYGDRVGDTQYF.

The chain combines TRBV4-2 with TRBJ2-3; 10 bases line up with TRBD2. The CDR3 covers 17 residues. Germline CDR1 LGHNA, CDR2 YNFKEQ. With V trimmed by 1 base and J by 4 bases, 8 bases remained unmatched. The CDR3 loop is CASSQASLAGVADTQYF. The CDR3 region has the DNA TGTGCCAGCAGCCAAGCCTCCCTAGCGGGAGTGGCAGATACGCAGTATTTT.

This rearrangement joins TRBV19 to TRBJ2-1; 10 bases are shared with TRBD2. The CDR3 is 14 residues long. Per germline, CDR1 LNHDA and CDR2 SQIVND (reference sequence). Trimming took 7 bases from V and 12 from J; bases not matched to a gene: 12. CDR3 in DNA: TGTGCCAGTACCCGGACTAGCGGTAATCTGTGGCAGTTCTTC. This codes for CASTRTSGNLWQFF.

The gene calls are TRBV7-9 and TRBJ2-1; maybe TRBD1 (7 bases). In germline, CDR1 is SEHNR, CDR2 FQNEAQ (reference sequence). The CDR3 length is 17 residues. Between the trimmed V and J ends, which lost 6 bases and 1 base, there was a span of 19 bases. The CDR3 sequence is CASRRRRDSQSYNEQFF. The CDR3 DNA sequence: TGTGCCAGCAGGCGGCGGAGGGACAGTCAATCCTACAATGAGCAGTTCTTC.

The J gene is TRBJ2-7, the V gene TRBV5-1, with TRBD2 identical over 9 bases. Germline CDR1 reads SGHRS; CDR2 reads YFSETQ. With 1 base clipped from V and 5 bases from J, the junction kept 13 bases outside the gene matches. The CDR3 extends over 17 amino acids. Here the CDR3 DNA reads TGCGCCAGCAGCTTGAACCACGAGGGGCTAGCGGGAAACGAGCAGTACTTC. Translation: CASSLNHEGLAGNEQYF.

The chain employs TRBV30 and TRBJ2-7, with 7 bases identical to TRBD2. Germline trimming cut 0 bases from V and 4 bases from J; bases unmatched to any gene: 6. The CDR3 contains 14 residues. CDR1 and CDR2 from the germline V gene are GTSNPN and SVGIG (reference sequence). The CDR3 bases are TGTGCCTGGAGTGTGGGCGGGAGTTCATACGAGCAGTACTTC. This translates into CAWSVGGSSYEQYF.

The chain joins TRBV27 to TRBJ2-5; D is possibly TRBD2 (5 bases). The CDR3 runs 14 residues. Between the trimmed V and J ends, which lost 3 bases and 5 bases, there was a span of 13 bases. Germline loops: CDR1 MNHEY, CDR2 SMNVEV (reference sequence). DNA for the CDR3: TGTGCCAGCAGTTTCATAGGGTCGGGGGAGACCCAGTACTTC. It is translated as CASSFIGSGETQYF.

The rearrangement uses TRBV9 and TRBJ2-3; TRBD2 matches 7 bases. With 0 bases clipped from V and 5 bases from J, the junction kept 9 bases outside the gene matches. The CDR3 is 16 amino acids. The germline CDR1 and CDR2 sequences are SGDLS and YYNGEE. The CDR3 region is CASSVAERPGGDTQYF. CDR3 nucleotides: TGTGCCAGCAGCGTAGCTGAGCGTCCGGGGGGAGATACGCAGTATTTT.

V is TRBV2 and J is TRBJ2-3; 7 bases are shared with TRBD2. Germline lookup yields CDR1 SNHLY and CDR2 FYNNEI. The V and J ends lost 8 bases and 2 bases, in that order; junction bases with no gene match: 4. The CDR3 is 13 amino acids. The CDR3 spells CASLAENTDTQYF. The CDR3 DNA is TGTGCCAGCCTAGCGGAGAACACAGATACGCAGTATTTT.

The chain combines TRBV6-5 with TRBJ2-5; 10 bases match TRBD2. The CDR3 is 14 amino acids. Trimming took 5 bases from V and 2 from J; bases not matched to a gene: 2. Germline V gene data show CDR1 as MNHEY and CDR2 as SVGAGI. CDR3 loop: CASSRTSGQETQYF. CDR3 sequence (DNA): TGTGCCAGCAGTCGGACTAGCGGACAAGAGACCCAGTACTTC.

The chain recombines TRBV11-2 with TRBJ2-7, with a weak D call TRBD2 (5 bases). The CDR3 is made up of 16 amino acids. The germline V gene has CDR1 SGHAT and CDR2 FQNNGV. Trimming shortened V by 3 bases and J by 1 base, and 16 bases separated the two germline ends. This CDR3 is CASSFAPGIPSYEQYF. CDR3 nucleotide sequence: TGTGCCAGCAGCTTCGCCCCCGGGATCCCATCCTACGAGCAGTACTTC.

The V gene is TRBV7-2, the J gene TRBJ2-3; TRBD2 matches at 14 bases. The length of the CDR3 is 18 residues. Germline values: CDR1 SGHTA, CDR2 FQGNSA. V was clipped by 5 bases and J by 6 bases; unmatched bases: 13. The CDR3 bases are TGTGCCAGCAGCCAAAGGCCCGGGACTAGCGGGAGAGAGGATACGCAGTATTTT. Translated: CASSQRPGTSGREDTQYF. The full variable domain, in which reference TRBV7-2 and TRBJ2-3 provide the parts outside the CDR3, is GAGVSQSPSNKVTEKGKDVELRCDPISGHTALYWYRQSLGQGLEFLIYFQGNSAPDKSGLPSDRFSAERTGGSVSTLTIQRTQQEDSAVYLCASSQRPGTSGREDTQYFGPGTRLTVL.